The 11 T cell receptor beta chains given below trace back to one sample, sequenced in a study of radiotherapy plus CTLA-4 blockade in lung cancer. Sequenced by immunoSEQ multiplex PCR; TCRdb stores in-frame clones only, minus some. Of over 75,000 clones listed, less than 90% are singletons. The sample in question was peripheral blood, obtained from a patient treated with radiotherapy plus ipilimumab. Receptor source: a human donor with non-small cell lung cancer who had stable disease on radiotherapy plus ipilimumab.

The V gene is TRBV7-8, the J gene TRBJ2-7; 7 positions match TRBD1. Trimming took 0 bases from V and 11 from J; bases not matched to a gene: 19. This CDR3 has 17 amino acids. The germline V gene has CDR1 SGHVS and CDR2 FQNEAQ. CDR3 sequence: CASSLARRTGILEREYF. DNA for the CDR3: TGTGCCAGCAGCTTAGCGCGTCGGACAGGAATATTGGAAAGGGAGTACTTC.

In this sample, this clone turned up a few times. The chain recombines TRBV5-5 with TRBJ1-2; 8 positions match TRBD1. V lost 2 bases and J lost 1; bases outside the gene matches: 1. CDR1 and CDR2 from the germline V gene are SGHKS and YYEKEE (reference sequence). This CDR3 region has 14 residues. CDR3 in amino acids: CASSLQGDNYGYTF. CDR3 coding DNA: TGTGCCAGCAGCTTACAGGGGGATAACTATGGCTACACCTTC.

The V call is TRBV18, the J call TRBJ2-3; D gene unclear. Germline V lookup: CDR1 KGHSH, CDR2 LQKENI. This CDR3 has 14 residues. With 8 bases removed from V and 8 bases from J, the gap between germline ends came to 20 bases. In DNA, the CDR3 is TGTGCCAGCCGCGCAGGATGGCAGCCGGGTACGCAGTATTTT. The encoded protein is CASRAGWQPGTQYF. Full variable domain (missing parts from reference TRBV18 and TRBJ2-3): NAGVMQNPRHLVRRRGQEARLRCSPMKGHSHVYWYRQLPEEGLKFMVYLQKENIIDESGMPKERFSAEFPKEGPSILRIQQVVRGDSAAYFCASRAGWQPGTQYFGPGTRLTVL.

The rearrangement joins TRBV18 to TRBJ1-2; D might be TRBD1 (5 bases). This CDR3 comprises 13 residues. Germline V gene lookup returns CDR1 KGHSH and CDR2 LQKENI. V lost 3 bases and J lost 4, with 9 bases in between. CDR3 nucleotides: TGTGCCAGCTCACCGGGGAGGGGCTATGGCTACACCTTC. Amino acids: CASSPGRGYGYTF.

The table lists this clone with a few counts. The V call is TRBV9, the J call TRBJ2-1; D tentatively fits TRBD1 or TRBD2 (5 bases each). V was shortened by 0 bases and J by 7 bases, with 14 bases between the two germline ends. Per germline, CDR1 SGDLS and CDR2 YYNGEE. This CDR3 spans 15 amino acids. The chain's CDR3 is CASSVGGGVGNEQFF. CDR3 DNA sequence: TGTGCCAGCAGCGTAGGTGGGGGTGTAGGAAATGAGCAGTTCTTC.

The chain uses TRBV9 and TRBJ2-7; 7 nucleotides match TRBD2. There are 15 residues in the CDR3. Per the germline V gene, CDR1 is SGDLS and CDR2 is YYNGEE. The J segment lost 6 bases and the V segment lost 5 bases, leaving 14 bases of the junction unmatched. The CDR3 DNA reads TGTGCCAGCAGTCCCAAAACCGGACTAGTACTCGAGCAGTACTTC. Translated: CASSPKTGLVLEQYF. Full variable domain (rest looked up from reference TRBV9 and TRBJ2-7): DSGVTQTPKHLITATGQRVTLRCSPRSGDLSVYWYQQSLDQGLQFLIQYYNGEERAKGNILERFSAQQFPDLHSELNLSSLELGDSALYFCASSPKTGLVLEQYFGPGTRLTVT.

The chain couples TRBV25-1 to TRBJ2-5; 7 bases map to TRBD2. Trimming at V came to 2 bases and at J to 5 bases, leaving 11 bases not matched to a gene. Germline loops: CDR1 MGHDK, CDR2 SYGVNS. The CDR3 extends over 16 amino acids. The CDR3 DNA reads as TGTGCCAGCAGTGAAGGGGCTAGCGGCCACGGGGAGACCCAGTACTTC. Encoded protein: CASSEGASGHGETQYF.

The chain has TRBV2 and TRBJ2-1; 13 nucleotides line up with TRBD2. J gave up 7 bases and V 7 bases, and 13 bases lay outside the gene matches. In germline, CDR1 is SNHLY, CDR2 FYNNEI. The CDR3 spans 17 residues. As DNA, the CDR3 is TGTGCCAGCAACGGCAGGCGGAGACTAGCGGGGGGAAATGAGCAGTTCTTC. It encodes CASNGRRRLAGGNEQFF. Full variable domain (missing parts from reference TRBV2 and TRBJ2-1): EPEVTQTPSHQVTQMGQEVILRCVPISNHLYFYWYRQILGQKVEFLVSFYNNEISEKSEIFDDQFSVERPDGSNFTLKIRSTKLEDSAMYFCASNGRRRLAGGNEQFFGPGTRLTVL.

The chain's CDR3 is CASSSFLAGVPYEQYF. In DNA, the CDR3 is TGTGCCAGCAGTTCTTTCTTAGCGGGAGTCCCCTACGAGCAGTACTTC. The V call is TRBV6-5, the J call TRBJ2-7, with TRBD2 identical over 9 bases. The CDR3 runs 16 residues. The germline CDR1 and CDR2 sequences are MNHEY and SVGAGI. With V trimmed by 4 bases and J by 2 bases, 9 bases remained unmatched.

The chain is built from TRBV6-5 and TRBJ1-2; the D is unclear. Germline V gene data show CDR1 as MNHEY and CDR2 as SVGAGI. Trimming left V 7 bases short and J 2 bases short, with 11 bases between. This CDR3 region has 13 residues. For the CDR3, the DNA is TGTGCCAGCATTCCCAGCCAGAACTATGGCTACACCTTC. This translates into CASIPSQNYGYTF.

This chain connects TRBV2 to TRBJ1-5; D is undetermined. The CDR3 covers 12 residues. Germline V gene data show CDR1 as SNHLY and CDR2 as FYNNEI. V dropped 4 bases and J dropped 6 bases, with 7 bases sitting between them. As DNA, the CDR3 is TGTGCCAGCAGTGGGCCTCGTCAGCCCCAGCATTTT. It codes for CASSGPRQPQHF.